The 4 T cell receptor beta chains listed next were all sequenced from one sample in a study of blood T cell repertoires in COVID-19. Measured with immunoSEQ multiplex PCR; TCRdb has only the in-frame clones, and not every one. The sample has 50,000 to 70,000 clones, 70% to 90% seen once; the top ten hold under 8%. The material sequenced was peripheral blood. These receptors were taken from a human donor with active COVID-19. The donor label of this sample is uncertain.

This chain links TRBV19 with TRBJ1-1; perhaps TRBD1 as D (6 bases). The CDR3 has 16 residues. Deletions cut 7 bases from V and 5 bases from J, with 23 bases between. CDR1 LNHDA and CDR2 SQIVND come from the germline V gene (reference sequence). DNA of the CDR3: TGTGCCAGTATGCTGGGACAAAAGGGGTCGGGTACTGAAGCTTTCTTT. Its protein is CASMLGQKGSGTEAFF.

The V call is TRBV7-8, the J call TRBJ1-2, with D possibly matching TRBD1 (6 bases). Between the trimmed V and J ends, which lost 4 bases and 2 bases, there was a span of 14 bases. The length of the CDR3 is 15 residues. The germline gives CDR1 SGHVS, CDR2 FQNEAQ. Written as DNA, the CDR3 is TGTGCCAGCAGCTCAGGGGCCTGGGGGAACTATGGCTACACCTTC. As protein: CASSSGAWGNYGYTF.

The rearrangement joins TRBV6-5 to TRBJ1-3; D ambiguous. V was trimmed by 6 bases and J by 0 bases, leaving 12 bases between them. Germline lookup yields CDR1 MNHEY and CDR2 SVGAGI. CDR3 length equals 15 residues. The CDR3 spells CASRVQITSGNTIYF. The DNA for the CDR3 is TGTGCCAGCAGGGTACAGATTACCTCTGGAAACACCATATATTTT.

Comment on this clone: In the same sample, other DNA sequences code for this CDR3. The chain has TRBV9 and TRBJ2-7; a possible D gene is TRBD2 (5 bases). Germline CDR1 SGDLS, CDR2 YYNGEE. The CDR3 is made up of 12 amino acids. Trimming left V 0 bases short and J 7 bases short, with 8 bases between. The CDR3 coding sequence is TGTGCCAGCAGCGTAGGAGGCGGGGAGCAGTACTTC. Translating it yields CASSVGGGEQYF.